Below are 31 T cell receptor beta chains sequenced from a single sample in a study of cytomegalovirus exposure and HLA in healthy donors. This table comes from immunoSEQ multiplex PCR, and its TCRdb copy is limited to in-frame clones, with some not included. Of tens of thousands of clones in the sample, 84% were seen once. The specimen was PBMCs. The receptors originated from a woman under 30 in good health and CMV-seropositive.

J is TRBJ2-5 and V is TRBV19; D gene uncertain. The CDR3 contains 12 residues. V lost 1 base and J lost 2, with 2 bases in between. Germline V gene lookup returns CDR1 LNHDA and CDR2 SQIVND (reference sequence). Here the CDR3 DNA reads TGTGCCAGTAGTATAGCTCAAGAGACCCAGTACTTC. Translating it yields CASSIAQETQYF.

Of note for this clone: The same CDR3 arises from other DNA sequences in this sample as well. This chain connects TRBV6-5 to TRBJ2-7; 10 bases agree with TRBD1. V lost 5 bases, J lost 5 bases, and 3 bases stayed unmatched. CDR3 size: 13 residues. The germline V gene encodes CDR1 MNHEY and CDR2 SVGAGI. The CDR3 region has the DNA TGTGCCAGCAGTAGGGACAGGGGACACGAGCAGTACTTC. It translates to CASSRDRGHEQYF.

CDR3 bases: TGTGCCAGCAGCCCCGTAGACCCGAGGCCCTATGGCTACACCTTC. Protein product: CASSPVDPRPYGYTF. The genes are TRBV28 and TRBJ1-2; D ambiguous. Trimming shortened V by 6 bases and J by 4 bases, and 18 bases separated the two germline ends. Germline V gives CDR1 MDHEN, CDR2 SYDVKM. The CDR3 sequence is 15 residues long.

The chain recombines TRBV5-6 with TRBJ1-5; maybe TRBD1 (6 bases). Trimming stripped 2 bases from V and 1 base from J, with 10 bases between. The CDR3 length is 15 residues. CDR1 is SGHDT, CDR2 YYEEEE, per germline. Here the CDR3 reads CASSLGQGSNQPQHF. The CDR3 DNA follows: TGTGCCAGCAGCTTAGGGCAGGGGAGCAATCAGCCCCAGCATTTT.

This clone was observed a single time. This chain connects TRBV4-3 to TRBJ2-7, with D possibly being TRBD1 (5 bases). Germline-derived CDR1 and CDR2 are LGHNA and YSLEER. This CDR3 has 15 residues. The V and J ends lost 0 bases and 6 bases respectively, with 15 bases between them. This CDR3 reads CASSQEVVRDGEQYF. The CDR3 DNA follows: TGCGCCAGCAGCCAAGAGGTGGTCAGGGATGGCGAGCAGTACTTC.

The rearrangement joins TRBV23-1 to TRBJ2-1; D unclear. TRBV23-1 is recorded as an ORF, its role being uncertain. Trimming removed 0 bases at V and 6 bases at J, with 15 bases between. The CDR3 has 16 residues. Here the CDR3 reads CASSQSVGLYSNEQFF. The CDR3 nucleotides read TGCGCCAGCAGTCAATCGGTCGGGTTATATTCCAATGAGCAGTTCTTC.

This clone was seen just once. CDR3 coding DNA: TGCGCCAGCAGTAGGAGCGGGTACAATGAGCAGTTCTTC. Protein sequence: CASSRSGYNEQFF. This chain links TRBV10-1 with TRBJ2-1; tentative D call: TRBD2 (6 bases). CDR1 is WNHNN and CDR2 is SYGVQD in the germline V gene (reference sequence). V was trimmed by 5 bases and J by 4 bases, leaving 9 bases between them. The CDR3 extends over 13 amino acids.

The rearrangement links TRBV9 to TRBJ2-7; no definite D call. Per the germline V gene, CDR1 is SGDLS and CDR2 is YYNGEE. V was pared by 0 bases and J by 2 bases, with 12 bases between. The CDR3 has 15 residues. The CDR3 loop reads CASSVGATPTYEQYF. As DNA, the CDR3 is TGTGCCAGCAGCGTAGGAGCCACTCCAACCTACGAGCAGTACTTC.

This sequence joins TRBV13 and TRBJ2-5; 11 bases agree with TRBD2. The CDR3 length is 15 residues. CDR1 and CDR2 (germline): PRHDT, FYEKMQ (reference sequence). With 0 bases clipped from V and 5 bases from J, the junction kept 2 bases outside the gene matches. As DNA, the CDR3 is TGTGCCAGCAGCTTAGGAGCTAGCGGGGGGGAGACCCAGTACTTC. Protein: CASSLGASGGETQYF.

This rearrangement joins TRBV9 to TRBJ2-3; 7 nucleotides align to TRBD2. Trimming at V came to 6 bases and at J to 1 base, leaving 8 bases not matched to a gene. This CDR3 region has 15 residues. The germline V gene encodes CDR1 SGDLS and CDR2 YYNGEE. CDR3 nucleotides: TGTGCCAGCACGTCGGGGGGTTTGGGCACAGATACGCAGTATTTT. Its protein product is CASTSGGLGTDTQYF.

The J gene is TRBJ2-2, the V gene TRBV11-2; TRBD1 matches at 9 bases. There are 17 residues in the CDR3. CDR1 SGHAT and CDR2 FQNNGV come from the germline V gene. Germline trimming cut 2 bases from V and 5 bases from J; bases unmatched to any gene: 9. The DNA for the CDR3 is TGTGCCAGCAGCTTATCTATCGGACAGGGGCGGACCGGGGAGCTGTTTTTT. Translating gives CASSLSIGQGRTGELFF.

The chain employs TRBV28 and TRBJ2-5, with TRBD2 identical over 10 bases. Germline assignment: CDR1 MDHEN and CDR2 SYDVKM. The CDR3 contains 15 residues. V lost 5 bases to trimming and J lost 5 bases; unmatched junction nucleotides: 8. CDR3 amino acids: CASSDGLAGAETQYF. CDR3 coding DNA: TGTGCCAGCAGTGACGGGCTAGCGGGGGCGGAGACCCAGTACTTC.

The CDR3 DNA reads as TGCGCCAGCAGCCCGGGGACAGCCCACTCTGGGGCCAACGTCCTGACTTTC. The encoded protein is CASSPGTAHSGANVLTF. This chain uses TRBV4-3 with TRBJ2-6; 7 nucleotides line up with TRBD1. Unmatched junction bases numbered 6, after V lost 4 bases and J lost 0 bases. The CDR3 runs 17 residues. Per germline, CDR1 LGHNA and CDR2 YSLEER.

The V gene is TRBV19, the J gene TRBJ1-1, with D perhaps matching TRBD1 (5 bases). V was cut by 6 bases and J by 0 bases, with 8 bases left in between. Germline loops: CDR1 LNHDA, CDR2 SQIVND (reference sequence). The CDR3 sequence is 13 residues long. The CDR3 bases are TGTGCCAGTAGCCCAGGGTTGAACACTGAAGCTTTCTTT. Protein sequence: CASSPGLNTEAFF. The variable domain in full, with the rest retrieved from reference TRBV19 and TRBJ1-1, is DGGITQSPKYLFRKEGQNVTLSCEQNLNHDAMYWYRQDPGQGLRLIYYSQIVNDFQKGDIAEGYSVSREKKESFPLTVTSAQKNPTAFYLCASSPGLNTEAFFGQGTRLTVV.

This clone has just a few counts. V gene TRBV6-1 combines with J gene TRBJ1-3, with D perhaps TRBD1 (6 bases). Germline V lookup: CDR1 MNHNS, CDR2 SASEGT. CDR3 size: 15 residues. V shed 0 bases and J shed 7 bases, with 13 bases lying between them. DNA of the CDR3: TGTGCCAGCAGTGAAGCTCAACAGGGCGGTAACACCATATATTTT. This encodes CASSEAQQGGNTIYF.

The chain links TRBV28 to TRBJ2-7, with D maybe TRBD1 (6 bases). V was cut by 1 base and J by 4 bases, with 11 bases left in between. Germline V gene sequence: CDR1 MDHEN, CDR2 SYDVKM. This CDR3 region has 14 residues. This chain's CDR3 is CASSLSPGVYEQYF. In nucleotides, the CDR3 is TGTGCCAGCAGTTTATCTCCAGGGGTGTACGAGCAGTACTTC.

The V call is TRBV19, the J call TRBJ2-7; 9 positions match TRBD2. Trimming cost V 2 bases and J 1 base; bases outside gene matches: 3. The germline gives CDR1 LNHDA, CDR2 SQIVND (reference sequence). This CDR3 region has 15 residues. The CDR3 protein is CASSISAGGSYEQYF. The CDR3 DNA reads TGTGCCAGTAGTATATCAGCGGGGGGTTCCTACGAGCAGTACTTC.

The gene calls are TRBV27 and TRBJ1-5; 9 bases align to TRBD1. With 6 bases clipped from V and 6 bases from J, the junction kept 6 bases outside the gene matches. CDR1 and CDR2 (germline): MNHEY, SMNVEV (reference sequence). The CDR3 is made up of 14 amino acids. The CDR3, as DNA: TGTGCCAGCAGCCGAACAGGGGGCGTTCAGCCCCAGCATTTT. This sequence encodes CASSRTGGVQPQHF.

As DNA, the CDR3 is TGTGCCAGTACGGGACTTCGGACGACGCCTAGCACAGATACGCAGTATTTT. Translation: CASTGLRTTPSTDTQYF. The chain has TRBV19 and TRBJ2-3, with D maybe TRBD2 (6 bases). Germline lookup yields CDR1 LNHDA and CDR2 SQIVND (reference sequence). V was shortened by 7 bases and J by 0 bases, with 20 bases between the two germline ends. CDR3 length equals 17 residues.

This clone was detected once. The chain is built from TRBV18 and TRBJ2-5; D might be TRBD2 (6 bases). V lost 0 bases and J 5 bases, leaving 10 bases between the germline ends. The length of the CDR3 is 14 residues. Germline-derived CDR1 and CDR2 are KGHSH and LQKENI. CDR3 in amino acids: CASSPPGGVETQYF. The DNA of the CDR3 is TGTGCCAGCTCACCACCTGGAGGGGTCGAGACCCAGTACTTC. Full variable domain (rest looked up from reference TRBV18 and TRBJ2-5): NAGVMQNPRHLVRRRGQEARLRCSPMKGHSHVYWYRQLPEEGLKFMVYLQKENIIDESGMPKERFSAEFPKEGPSILRIQQVVRGDSAAYFCASSPPGGVETQYFGPGTRLLVL.

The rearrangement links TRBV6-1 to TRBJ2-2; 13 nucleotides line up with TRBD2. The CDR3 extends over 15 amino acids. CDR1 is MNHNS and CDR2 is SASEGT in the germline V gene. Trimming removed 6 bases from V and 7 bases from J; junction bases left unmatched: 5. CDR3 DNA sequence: TGTGCCAGCAGACTAGCGGGGGGGCAAGGCGGGGAGCTGTTTTTT. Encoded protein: CASRLAGGQGGELFF.

The CDR3, as DNA: TGTGCCAGCGGACCAGGGGGCATCATTGGCTACACCTTC. It encodes CASGPGGIIGYTF. This chain joins TRBV6-1 and TRBJ1-2, with 8 positions matching TRBD1. Germline loops: CDR1 MNHNS, CDR2 SASEGT. Losses at the gene ends were 8 bases for V and 7 bases for J; bases not matched to a gene: 9. The CDR3 runs to 13 residues.

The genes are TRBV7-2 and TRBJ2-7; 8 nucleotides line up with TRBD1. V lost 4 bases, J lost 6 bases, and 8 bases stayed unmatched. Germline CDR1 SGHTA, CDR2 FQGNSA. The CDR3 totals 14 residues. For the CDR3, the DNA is TGTGCCAGCAGCTACTACGGGACAGGATCCGAGCAGTACTTC. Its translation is CASSYYGTGSEQYF. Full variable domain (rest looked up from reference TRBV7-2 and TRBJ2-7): GAGVSQSPSNKVTEKGKDVELRCDPISGHTALYWYRQSLGQGLEFLIYFQGNSAPDKSGLPSDRFSAERTGGSVSTLTIQRTQQEDSAVYLCASSYYGTGSEQYFGPGTRLTVT.

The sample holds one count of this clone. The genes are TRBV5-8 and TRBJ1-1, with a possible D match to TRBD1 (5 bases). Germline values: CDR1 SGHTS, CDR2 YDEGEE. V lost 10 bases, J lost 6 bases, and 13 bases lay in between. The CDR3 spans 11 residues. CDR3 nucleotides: TGTGCCGGGGGAGGAGGGCCTGAAGCTTTCTTT. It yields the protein CAGGGGPEAFF.

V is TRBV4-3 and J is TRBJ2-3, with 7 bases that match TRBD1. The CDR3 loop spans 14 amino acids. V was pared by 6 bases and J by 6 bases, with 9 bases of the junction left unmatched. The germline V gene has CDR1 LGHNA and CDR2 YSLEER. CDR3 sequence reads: CASSRAGTDDTQYF. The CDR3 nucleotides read TGCGCCAGCAGTCGAGCCGGGACAGATGATACGCAGTATTTT.

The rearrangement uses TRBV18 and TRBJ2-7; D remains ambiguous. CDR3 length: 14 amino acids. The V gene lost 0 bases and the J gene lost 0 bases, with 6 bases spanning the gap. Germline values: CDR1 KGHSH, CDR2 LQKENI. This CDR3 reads CASSPPGDSYEQYF. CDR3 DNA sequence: TGTGCCAGCTCACCACCCGGAGACTCCTACGAGCAGTACTTC.

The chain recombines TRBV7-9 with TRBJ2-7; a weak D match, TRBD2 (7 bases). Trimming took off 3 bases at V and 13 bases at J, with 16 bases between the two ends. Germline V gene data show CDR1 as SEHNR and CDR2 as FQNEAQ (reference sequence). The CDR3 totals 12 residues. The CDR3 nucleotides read TGTGCCAGCAGCTTGGGGGCGGGGGACTATTACTTC. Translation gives CASSLGAGDYYF.

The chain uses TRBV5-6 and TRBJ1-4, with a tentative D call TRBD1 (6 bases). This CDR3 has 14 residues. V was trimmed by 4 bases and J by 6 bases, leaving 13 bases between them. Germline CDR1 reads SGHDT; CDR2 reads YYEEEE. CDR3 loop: CASSLPQGHEKLFF. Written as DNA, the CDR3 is TGTGCCAGCAGCCTCCCCCAGGGGCATGAAAAACTGTTTTTT.

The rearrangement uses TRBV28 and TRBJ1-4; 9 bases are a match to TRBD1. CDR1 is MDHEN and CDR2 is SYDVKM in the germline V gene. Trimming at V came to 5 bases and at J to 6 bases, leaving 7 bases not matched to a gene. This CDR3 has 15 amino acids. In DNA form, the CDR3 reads TGTGCCAGCAGTCCCCCACAGGGGGCGTATGAAAAACTGTTTTTT. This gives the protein CASSPPQGAYEKLFF.

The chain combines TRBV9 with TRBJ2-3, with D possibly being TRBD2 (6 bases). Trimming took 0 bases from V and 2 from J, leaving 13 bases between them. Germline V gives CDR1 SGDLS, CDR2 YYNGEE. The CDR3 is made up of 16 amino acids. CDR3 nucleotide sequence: TGTGCCAGCAGCGTAGGTAGCGGAGCCTTCACAGATACGCAGTATTTT. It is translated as CASSVGSGAFTDTQYF.

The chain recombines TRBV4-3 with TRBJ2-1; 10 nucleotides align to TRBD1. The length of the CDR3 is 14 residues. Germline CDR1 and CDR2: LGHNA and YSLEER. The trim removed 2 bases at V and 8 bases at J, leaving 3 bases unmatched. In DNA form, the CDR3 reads TGCGCCAGCAGCCAACGACAGGGGGCTGATGAGCAGTTCTTC. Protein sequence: CASSQRQGADEQFF.